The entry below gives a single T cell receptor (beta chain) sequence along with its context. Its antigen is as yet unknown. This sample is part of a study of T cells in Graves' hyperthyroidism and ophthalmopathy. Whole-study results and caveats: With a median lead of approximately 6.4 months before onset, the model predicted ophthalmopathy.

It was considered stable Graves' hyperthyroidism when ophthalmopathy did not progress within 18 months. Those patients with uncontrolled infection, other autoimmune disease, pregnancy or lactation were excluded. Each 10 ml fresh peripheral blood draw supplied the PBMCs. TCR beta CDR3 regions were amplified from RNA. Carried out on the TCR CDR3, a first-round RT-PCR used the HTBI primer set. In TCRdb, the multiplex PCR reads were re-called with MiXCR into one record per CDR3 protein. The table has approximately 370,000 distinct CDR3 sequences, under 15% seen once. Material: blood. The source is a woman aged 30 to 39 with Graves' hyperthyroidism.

The DNA for the CDR3 is TGTGCCAGCAGTTCCTGGGACAGGGGGACTGGTGGCAATCAGCCCCAGCATTTT. This encodes CASSSWDRGTGGNQPQHF. The J gene is TRBJ1-5, the V gene TRBV28; 11 nucleotides line up with TRBD1. Germline trimming cut 4 bases from V and 2 bases from J; bases unmatched to any gene: 10. CDR3 size: 18 residues. CDR1 and CDR2 from the germline V gene are MDHEN and SYDVKM.